The following is a T cell receptor beta chain sequence with its context. This clonotype was detected ten times or more. Its antigen is unknown. Base qualities are missing; no much larger clone stands one base away. These data come from a study of identical twins (dated by TCRdb to the mid-2010s). Regarding the study in general: The study deep-sequenced TCR alpha and beta repertoires from monozygotic twins, unrelated adults of various ages and cord blood to test whether fetal clonotypes persist. To rule out contamination, the twin experiments were replicated at different times with different library preparation protocols. Findings and caveats that apply to the study as a whole: Because the same donors could not be followed over many years, the conclusions relied on cross-sectional statistical analysis. Excess twin sharing in beta out-of-frame sequences was weaker because fewer shared sequences lowered the signal-to-noise ratio. Fewer insertions were carried by abundant cord blood beta clonotypes; a weaker similar trend was observed in young adult naive repertoires, while no such trend was observed in memory repertoires. Out-of-frame TCR alpha sharing in monozygotic twins was systematically underestimated by recombination models, whereas sharing between unrelated individuals was in agreement with the recombination models. Compared with coincidental sharing between unrelated individuals, out-of-frame TCR alpha sequences shared between twins showed an excess of sequences with low generation probability. Invariant T cells such as MAIT and iNKT could partly confound zero-insertion analyses, although diverse VJ usage argued against such confounding for most clonotypes.

A distance of 9 bases separates the germline ends of V and J, which lose 5 bases and 8 bases respectively. Reading from cysteine to phenylalanine, the CDR3 counts 11 amino acids. Just the 33-base CDR3 DNA is kept, in frame starting at base 1. Every donor in the study was a healthy Caucasian. Three pairs of female monozygotic twins, all aged 18 to 29 years, were included in the twin cohort. CD4+ and CD8+ T cell populations were isolated with positive isolation kits from Invitrogen. The receptor library was made with 5' RACE. Sequenced on an Illumina HiSeq 2000. A universal primer binding site was introduced by template switching, and a unique molecular identifier was present in the final cDNA, enabling accurate counting of TCR cDNA molecules. Specific primers in the conserved constant-segment region were used to synthesize first-strand cDNA for the TCR alpha and beta chains. To control for contamination, each cDNA library was double barcoded with a SMART-Mk sample barcode plus Illumina barcodes. TruSeq adapter sequences along with Illumina sample barcodes were introduced in two successive PCR steps. TCR alpha and beta cDNA libraries were sequenced on the Illumina HiSeq platform with custom primers. Processing in the source paper ran as follows. Raw reads were processed with MiGEC to extract unique molecular identifiers, and MiXCR was used to determine CDR3 positions. Recombination models were inferred per individual with the repgenHMM and IGoR tools using an EM algorithm. Shared clonotype analysis was performed with the tcR package in R, normalizing sharing by the product of cloneset sizes. To study raw recombination free of thymic and clonal selection effects, out-of-frame nonproductive sequences were analyzed. Starting from the raw public reads, TCRdb applied fastp trimming at Q25, assembled clones with MiXCR and retained in-frame beta chains. Each entry is one CDR3 protein sequence, shown with its most common DNA and genes. The V and J calls and clone size come from TCRdb's table, not from the authors' own analysis. This sample holds 260,000 or so distinct CDR3 sequences; 6.5% to 9% were observed only once. The ten largest clonotypes hold under 6% of the sample.

The same sample was also used in a study of yellow fever vaccine responses in identical twins. The second paper states: The T cell response to vaccination in identical twins was reported by the authors to appear partly convergent and partly personalized. In identical twins, the study followed T cell clones that responded to the vaccine with precision.

The sample consisted of CD8+ T cells sorted from blood. This sequence originates from a woman aged 18-30 years in good health. The chain joins TRBV12-3 or TRBV12-4 to TRBJ1-1; the best D guess is TRBD1, with 6 bases matching. The CDR3 region reads CASSLQGEAFF. The nucleotide sequence reads TGTGCCAGCAGTCTACAGGGAGAAGCTTTCTTT.